The T cell receptor beta chain described here comes from a study of shared clonotypes between healthy human individuals. Study-wide background: Plates per donor: three CD4 naive, three CD4 memory, two CD8 naive, one CD8 memory.

Study-level results: When compared with the clonotypes that were shared by all four sorted-subset donors, the non-shared clonotypes turned out to have lower generation probabilities.

Deletions cut 6 bases from V and 0 bases from J, with 13 bases between. Germline values: CDR1 MNHEY, CDR2 SMNVEV (reference sequence). This CDR3 spans 15 amino acids. CD45RO-negative, CCR7-selected cells formed the naive CD8 fraction, which excluded terminally differentiated effector memory CD45RA+ cells. Details on this clone: The antigen remains undetermined.

Execution of the assay was at deep level. Clones were read by immunoSEQ multiplex PCR, and TCRdb kept only the in-frame ones, dropping some. The table records around 2,000,000 clones, about 95% of them present only once. The origin of this receptor is a man aged 18-30 years in good health. The specimen sequenced was naive CD8+ T cells sorted from blood. This rearrangement joins TRBV27 to TRBJ2-3, with D tentatively TRBD2 (5 bases). The CDR3 bases are TGTGCCAGCAGGGGGAGTGACCCTAGCACAGATACGCAGTATTTT. Encoded protein: CASRGSDPSTDTQYF.